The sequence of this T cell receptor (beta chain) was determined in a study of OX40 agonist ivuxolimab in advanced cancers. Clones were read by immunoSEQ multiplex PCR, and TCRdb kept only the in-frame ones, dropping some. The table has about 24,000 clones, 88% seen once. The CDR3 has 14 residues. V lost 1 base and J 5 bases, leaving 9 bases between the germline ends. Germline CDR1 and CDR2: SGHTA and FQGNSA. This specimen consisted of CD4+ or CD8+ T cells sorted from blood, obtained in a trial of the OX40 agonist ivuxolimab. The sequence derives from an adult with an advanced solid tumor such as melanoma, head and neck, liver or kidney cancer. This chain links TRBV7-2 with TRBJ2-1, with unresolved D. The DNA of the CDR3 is TGTGCCAGCAGCTTAGTTGCGGCAGACAATGAGCAGTTCTTC. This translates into CASSLVAADNEQFF.